The source of this T cell receptor beta chain is a study of monozygotic twins with inflammatory bowel disease. The V gene's germline CDR1 is WSHSY and CDR2 SAAADI. CDR3 length: 12 residues. Per TCR library, about 3.5 ug of total RNA was used. TCRdb reprocessed the 5' RACE reads, with one entry per CDR3 protein and no DNA. The table for this sample gives some 160,000 distinct CDR3 sequences. The V call is TRBV10-2, the J call TRBJ1-6; as DNA is missing, the TRBD1 call by TCRdb cannot be tested. The source is a human donor with ulcerative colitis or Crohn's disease, or a healthy co-twin of an affected twin (not recorded which). Sequenced input: blood. CDR3 in amino acids: CASRGGDSPLHF.